This T cell receptor beta chain came from a study of early T cells in non-severe SARS-CoV-2 infection. One entry per CDR3 protein results from TCRdb running MiXCR on the 5' RACE reads. Of more than 65,000 distinct CDR3 sequences listed, about 12% were seen once; the top ten hold over 0.95%. Trimming removed 4 bases from V and 4 bases from J; junction bases left unmatched: 9. CDR3 length: 17 amino acids. Germline V gene lookup returns CDR1 SGDLS and CDR2 YYNGEE. This clonotype was seen at least ten times. The TCR sequence derives from an adult who was a healthcare worker with PCR-confirmed SARS-CoV-2 infection or an uninfected control (not recorded which). The genes are TRBV9 and TRBJ1-5; 12 positions match TRBD1. The material sequenced was whole blood. CDR3 in DNA: TGTGCCAGCAGCACAGGGACAGGGGGCGCGGGGAATCAGCCCCAGCATTTT. It specifies CASSTGTGGAGNQPQHF.